This TCR beta chain was observed in a study of control samples from healthy donors and cancer patients. This CDR3 comprises 13 residues. Germline V gene data show CDR1 as MDHEN and CDR2 as SYDVKM. Trimming removed 7 bases at V and 6 bases at J, with 13 bases between. Only in-frame clones appear in the TCRdb table, and some are missing; sequencing was by immunoSEQ multiplex PCR. This table has 150,000 to 190,000 clones, nearly 95% appearing once. The sequence was collected from a man aged 45-60 years in good health. Sequencing input: blood. The chain joins TRBV28 to TRBJ1-5; D perhaps matches TRBD1 (5 bases). The CDR3 bases are TGTGCCAGCACCACTGGAGGGACTCAGCCCCAGCATTTT. Translated: CASTTGGTQPQHF.